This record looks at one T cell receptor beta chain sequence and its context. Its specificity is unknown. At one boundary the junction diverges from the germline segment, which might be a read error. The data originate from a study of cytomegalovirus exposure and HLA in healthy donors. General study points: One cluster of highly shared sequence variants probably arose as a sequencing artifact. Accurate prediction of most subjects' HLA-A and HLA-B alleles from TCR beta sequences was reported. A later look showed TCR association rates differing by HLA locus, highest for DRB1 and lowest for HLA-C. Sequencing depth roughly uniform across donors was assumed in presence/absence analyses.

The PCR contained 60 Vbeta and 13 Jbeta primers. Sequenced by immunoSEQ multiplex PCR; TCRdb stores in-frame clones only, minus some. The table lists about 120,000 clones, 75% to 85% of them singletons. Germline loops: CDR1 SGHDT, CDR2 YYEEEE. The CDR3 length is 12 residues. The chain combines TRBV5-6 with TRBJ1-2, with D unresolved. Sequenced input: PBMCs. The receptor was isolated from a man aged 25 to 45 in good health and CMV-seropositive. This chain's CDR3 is CTSSLVNYGYTF. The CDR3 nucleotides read TGTACCAGCAGCTTGGTAAACTATGGCTACACCTTC.